This is a list of T cell receptor beta chains from one sample in a study of regulatory T cells in long-lasting Graves disease. Each CDR3 protein is one row after TCRdb ran MiXCR on the multiplex PCR reads. Among roughly 500,000 distinct CDR3 sequences listed, roughly 13% were seen once. These records were also assigned to another study, of T cells in Graves' hyperthyroidism and ophthalmopathy.

The source was peripheral blood mononuclear cells (PBMCs), collected at new diagnosis, from a patient treated with antithyroid drugs. The receptors were gathered from a man aged 30-40 years with Graves disease. The CDR3 runs from the conserved cysteine through the conserved F or W. A D gene is named only where the DNA matches it firmly. Rows give clone size only sometimes, using once, few, many, or a class for an expanded clone.

D gene	V gene	J gene	clone size	CDR3 protein	CDR3 DNA
TRBD1	TRBV29-1	TRBJ2-2	many	CSVGTGVNTGELFF	TGCAGCGTTGGGACAGGGGTCAACACCGGGGAGCTGTTTTTT
TRBD2	TRBV27	TRBJ2-2	many	CASSPPGLAGATGELFF	TGTGCCAGCAGTCCCCCCGGACTAGCGGGAGCGACCGGGGAGCTGTTTTTT
-	TRBV27	TRBJ2-1	-	CASSLTCWSNNEQFF	TGTGCCAGCAGTTTAACGTGTTGGAGTAACAATGAGCAGTTCTTC
TRBD1	TRBV2	TRBJ1-6	many	CASEGQGWPMAPLHF	TGTGCCAGCGAGGGACAGGGATGGCCTATGGCACCCCTCCACTTT
-	TRBV10-3	TRBJ1-1	few	CAISDYLRTALPNTEAFF	TGTGCCATCAGTGACTACTTAAGGACAGCCCTGCCGAACACTGAAGCTTTCTTT
-	TRBV20-1	TRBJ2-3	many	CSASASTLSTDTQYF	TGCAGTGCTAGCGCGTCAACCCTTAGCACAGATACGCAGTATTTT
-	TRBV20-1	TRBJ2-2	many	CSATPTRINTGELFF	TGCAGTGCTACCCCAACTAGGATTAACACCGGGGAGCTGTTTTTT
-	TRBV3-1	TRBJ2-1	few	CASSLLEGRNEQFF	TGTGCCAGCAGCTTACTAGAGGGTAGGAATGAGCAGTTCTTC
-	TRBV7-9	TRBJ2-1	many	CASSLIPSSYNEQFF	TGTGCCAGCAGCTTAATCCCCAGCTCCTACAATGAGCAGTTCTTC
TRBD2	TRBV27	TRBJ2-3	few	CASKIGTRMDTQYF	TGTGCCAGTAAAATAGGGACTAGAATGGATACGCAGTATTTT
-	TRBV10-3	TRBJ2-2	many	CAISESAKLGTGELFF	TGTGCCATCAGTGAGTCGGCCAAATTGGGCACCGGGGAGCTGTTTTTT
-	TRBV2	TRBJ1-1	many	CASSDSLNTEAFF	TGTGCCAGCAGTGACAGCCTGAACACTGAAGCTTTCTTT
-	TRBV20-1	TRBJ1-2	few	CSANNQGRGYTF	TGCAGTGCTAACAACCAGGGACGGGGCTACACCTTC
TRBD2	TRBV29-1	TRBJ2-7	few	CSVLAGRSSYEQYF	TGCAGCGTCCTAGCGGGCCGAAGCTCCTACGAGCAGTACTTC
-	TRBV5-5	TRBJ1-2	-	CASSVGEGVDGYTF	TGTGCCAGCAGCGTCGGCGAGGGGGTAGATGGCTACACCTTC
-	TRBV10-3	TRBJ1-2	few	CASLRQLYGYTF	TGTGCCAGCTTGAGACAGCTCTATGGCTACACCTTC
TRBD1	TRBV28	TRBJ2-7	-	CASSYGQGAREQYF	TGTGCCAGCAGTTACGGACAGGGGGCGAGGGAGCAGTACTTC
-	TRBV20-1	TRBJ1-2	many	CSAPYGYTF	TGCAGTGCTCCCTATGGCTACACCTTC
-	TRBV4-1	TRBJ2-3	-	CASSQGTPGLDTQYF	TGCGCCAGCAGCCAAGGGACTCCCGGTTTAGATACGCAGTATTTT
TRBD2	TRBV20-1	TRBJ2-1	many	CSASTSGGYNEQFF	TGCAGTGCCTCGACTAGCGGGGGCTACAATGAGCAGTTCTTC
-	TRBV10-3	TRBJ2-1	few	CAISEQGDGVSNEQFF	TGTGCCATCAGTGAGCAGGGAGACGGGGTTTCTAATGAGCAGTTCTTC
-	TRBV3-1	TRBJ2-1	many	CASSLTRVGEQFF	TGTGCCAGCAGCCTCACTAGGGTAGGTGAGCAGTTCTTC
-	TRBV28	TRBJ1-1	many	CASSLSGPRGTEAFF	TGTGCCAGCAGTTTGAGTGGGCCTCGGGGCACTGAAGCTTTCTTT
-	TRBV6-1	TRBJ2-7	many	CASSLRTNSYEQYF	TGTGCCAGCAGTCTCCGGACAAATTCCTACGAGCAGTACTTC
TRBD1	TRBV29-1	TRBJ2-4	few	CSAQGDRGVGSKNIQYF	TGCAGCGCCCAGGGGGACAGGGGAGTCGGATCCAAAAACATTCAGTACTTC
-	TRBV3-1	TRBJ1-4	many	CASSQMDEGEKLFF	TGTGCCAGCAGCCAAATGGACGAGGGAGAAAAACTGTTTTTT
-	TRBV5-1	TRBJ2-1	many	CASSLGGGRDNEQFF	TGCGCCAGCAGCTTGGGGGGCGGGCGTGACAATGAGCAGTTCTTC
TRBD2	TRBV6-1	TRBJ2-1	few	CASSAILAGLDNEQFF	TGTGCCAGCAGTGCGATTCTAGCGGGACTAGACAATGAGCAGTTCTTC
-	TRBV29-1	TRBJ1-2	many	CSVEAGVKGYTF	TGCAGCGTTGAAGCTGGAGTTAAGGGCTACACCTTC
-	TRBV5-1	TRBJ1-2	few	CASSGGGVNYGYTF	TGCGCCAGCAGCGGAGGGGGGGTTAACTATGGCTACACCTTC
-	TRBV29-1	TRBJ2-1	few	CSVVQAGLEQFF	TGCAGCGTTGTACAGGCCGGACTTGAGCAGTTCTTC
-	TRBV12-3/TRBV12-4	TRBJ2-3	few	CASRSSYTQYF	TGTGCCAGCAGGTCAAGCTATACGCAGTATTTT
-	TRBV6-1	TRBJ2-2	many	CASNLIERANTGELFF	TGTGCCAGCAACCTCATCGAGCGGGCGAACACCGGGGAGCTGTTTTTT
-	TRBV27	TRBJ2-1	many	CASSSRALTYNEQFF	TGTGCCAGCAGTTCGAGGGCCCTGACATACAATGAGCAGTTCTTC
-	TRBV7-9	TRBJ2-5	-	CASTLGAGQYF	TGTGCCAGCACTCTAGGTGCCGGACAGTACTTC
-	TRBV7-9	TRBJ2-7	many	CASSLEGRERYEQYF	TGTGCCAGCAGCTTAGAGGGTCGGGAGAGGTACGAGCAGTACTTC
TRBD2	TRBV19	TRBJ2-7	many	CASSIGRTSGPYEQYF	TGTGCCAGTAGTATTGGTAGAACTAGCGGACCCTACGAGCAGTACTTC
-	TRBV19	TRBJ1-1	few	CASSIEGPGTEAFF	TGTGCCAGTAGTATAGAAGGACCGGGAACTGAAGCTTTCTTT
-	TRBV4-1	TRBJ1-6	-	CASSQVGVGGSPLHF	TGCGCCAGCAGCCAAGTCGGTGTTGGGGGTTCACCCCTCCACTTT
-	TRBV3-1	TRBJ2-3	few	CASSQRGGGSTDTQYF	TGTGCCAGCAGCCAAAGGGGTGGCGGGAGCACAGATACGCAGTATTTT
TRBD2	TRBV13	TRBJ2-1	few	CASSFFSSGTSNNEQFF	TGTGCCAGCAGCTTTTTCTCTTCCGGGACTAGCAACAATGAGCAGTTCTTC
TRBD2	TRBV2	TRBJ2-1	many	CASTPGLHRGDEQFF	TGTGCCAGCACCCCGGGACTACACCGGGGGGATGAGCAGTTCTTC